A single sample is the source of the 21 T cell receptor beta chains below, sequenced in a study of CD8 T cells in ankylosing spondylitis. TCRdb used MiXCR to reprocess the 5' RACE reads, holding one entry per CDR3 protein. The table lists some 250,000 distinct CDR3 sequences, 20% to 30% of them singletons. Sequencing was done on a sample of blood, either unsorted or a sorted T cell fraction (not recorded which). These receptors were collected from a male donor with ankylosing spondylitis or in good health (not recorded which).

This clonotype was seen a handful of times. The chain uses TRBV12-3 or TRBV12-4 and TRBJ2-1; 9 bases fit TRBD2. This CDR3 contains 15 residues. Trimming at V came to 7 bases and at J to 1 base, leaving 5 bases not matched to a gene. The CDR3 coding sequence is TGTGCCAGCACCCTAGCGGGGCCGTCCTACAATGAGCAGTTCTTC. This sequence encodes CASTLAGPSYNEQFF.

This clonotype was observed at least ten times. The rearrangement joins TRBV28 to TRBJ1-2; the D gene is possibly TRBD1 (6 bases). This CDR3 is built from 13 residues. V was clipped by 2 bases and J by 4 bases, with 8 bases between them. Germline V gene sequence: CDR1 MDHEN, CDR2 SYDVKM. Here the CDR3 DNA reads TGTGCCAGCAGTTTACTGGACAGCTATGGCTACACCTTC. Translated: CASSLLDSYGYTF.

The chain is built from TRBV12-3 or TRBV12-4 and TRBJ2-1, with 10 bases matching TRBD2. The CDR3 sequence is 15 residues long. V shed 5 bases and J 6 bases; nucleotides not matched to a gene: 7. CDR3 DNA: TGTGCCAGCAGTCCTCTAGCGGGGGCGGCCAATGAGCAGTTCTTC. Encoded protein: CASSPLAGAANEQFF.

This clonotype has ten or more counts. The rearrangement uses TRBV28 and TRBJ1-1, with 7 bases matching TRBD1. J was trimmed by 6 bases and V by 6 bases; bases with no gene match: 1. This CDR3 is 11 amino acids long. Germline-derived CDR1 and CDR2 are MDHEN and SYDVKM. CDR3 in DNA: TGTGCCAGCAGGGGGACAGCTGAAGCTTTCTTT. Translated, it gives CASRGTAEAFF.

This clonotype was detected ten times or more. The chain has TRBV20-1 and TRBJ1-2; D not certain. Trimming shortened V by 4 bases and J by 8 bases, and 11 bases separated the two germline ends. Germline-derived CDR1 and CDR2 are DFQATT and SNEGSKA (reference sequence). This CDR3 has 11 amino acids. The CDR3 nucleotides are TGCAGTGCTACCTCCGAGGGCGGCTACACCTTC. Residues: CSATSEGGYTF.

The genes are TRBV12-3 or TRBV12-4 and TRBJ2-5, with D maybe TRBD2 (5 bases). The CDR3 extends over 13 amino acids. Deletions cut 10 bases from V and 1 base from J, with 13 bases between. In DNA form, the CDR3 reads TGTGCCACCCAACGGGGTACCCAAGAGACCCAGTACTTC. It codes for CATQRGTQETQYF.

This clonotype was counted many times. This chain uses TRBV27 with TRBJ2-1, with D perhaps TRBD1 (5 bases). From germline, CDR1 is MNHEY and CDR2 SMNVEV (reference sequence). V was cut by 7 bases and J by 0 bases, with 19 bases left in between. The CDR3 is made up of 17 amino acids. CDR3 sequence (DNA): TGTGCCAGCACCTCCCCCGGACACCCGAGCTCCTACAATGAGCAGTTCTTC. This encodes CASTSPGHPSSYNEQFF.

At least ten counts were recorded for this clonotype. The chain links TRBV5-1 to TRBJ1-4, with 9 bases lining up with TRBD1. Germline CDR1 reads SGHRS; CDR2 reads YFSETQ. This CDR3 contains 15 residues. V was pared by 2 bases and J by 7 bases, with 6 bases of the junction left unmatched. The CDR3: CASSLMGQGREKLFF. DNA for the CDR3: TGCGCCAGCAGCTTAATGGGACAGGGACGTGAAAAACTGTTTTTT.

This sequence joins TRBV20-1 and TRBJ2-7; TRBD1 is a possible D gene (5 bases). Per the germline V gene, CDR1 is DFQATT and CDR2 is SNEGSKA (reference sequence). The CDR3 runs 13 residues. V lost 3 bases to trimming and J lost 2 bases, with 11 bases between them. In DNA form, the CDR3 reads TGCAGTGCTAGTGGGGCCAAAACCTACGAGCAGTACTTC. It yields the protein CSASGAKTYEQYF.

V and J are TRBV18 and TRBJ2-3, with D perhaps matching TRBD1 (5 bases). The germline CDR1 and CDR2 sequences are KGHSH and LQKENI. Trimming removed 0 bases at V and 1 base at J, with 11 bases between. The CDR3 consists of 16 residues. The DNA of the CDR3 is TGTGCCAGCTCACCACCGCAGGGTTTGGGCACAGATACGCAGTATTTT. Translation: CASSPPQGLGTDTQYF.

This clonotype was detected only a few times. The rearrangement joins TRBV20-1 to TRBJ2-4; TRBD2 aligns across 9 bases. The germline V gene encodes CDR1 DFQATT and CDR2 SNEGSKA (reference sequence). V shed 0 bases and J 3 bases; nucleotides not matched to a gene: 9. The CDR3 totals 17 residues. The CDR3 nucleotides read TGCAGTGCTAGAGAGATTCGCGGGGGGGCAGGCAAAAACATTCAGTACTTC. As protein: CSAREIRGGAGKNIQYF.

This sequence joins TRBV12-3 or TRBV12-4 and TRBJ2-3; 12 nucleotides align to TRBD2. The CDR3 has 16 amino acids. With 4 bases clipped from V and 1 base from J, the junction kept 3 bases outside the gene matches. The CDR3 bases are TGTGCCAGCAGTTCCCCTAGCGGGGGGGGCACAGATACGCAGTATTTT. Protein: CASSSPSGGGTDTQYF.

The CDR3 spells CSARGRSRGSTDTQYF. The DNA of the CDR3 is TGCAGTGCTAGAGGAAGGTCCAGGGGAAGCACAGATACGCAGTATTTT. This chain uses TRBV20-1 with TRBJ2-3; D is perhaps TRBD1 (6 bases). This CDR3 is built from 16 residues. Germline assignment: CDR1 DFQATT and CDR2 SNEGSKA (reference sequence). The V end lost 1 base, the J end lost 0 bases, and 14 bases lay between the germline ends.

The sample holds a few counts of this clonotype. CDR3 region: CSVARGDEQFF. CDR3 nucleotides: TGCAGCGTTGCGAGGGGCGATGAGCAGTTCTTC. The chain is built from TRBV29-1 and TRBJ2-1, with D perhaps TRBD1 or TRBD2 (5 bases each). The CDR3 spans 11 residues. Germline-derived CDR1 and CDR2 are SQVTM and ANQGSEA. Trimming removed 4 bases from V and 8 bases from J, with 9 bases in between.

The chain employs TRBV5-5 and TRBJ2-5; D remains ambiguous. The CDR3 has 15 amino acids. V dropped 2 bases and J dropped 8 bases, with 19 bases sitting between them. From germline, CDR1 is SGHKS and CDR2 YYEKEE (reference sequence). CDR3 coding DNA: TGTGCCAGCAGCTTAGGTCCTACCTCAAGAGATACCCAGTACTTC. This translates into CASSLGPTSRDTQYF. Filled out from reference TRBV5-5 and TRBJ2-5, the complete variable domain reads DAGVTQSPTHLIKTRGQQVTLRCSPISGHKSVSWYQQVLGQGPQFIFQYYEKEERGRGNFPDRFSARQFPNYSSELNVNALLLGDSALYLCASSLGPTSRDTQYFGPGTRLLVL.

This clonotype has a count of ten or more. V and J are TRBV20-1 and TRBJ2-7, with a tentative D call TRBD1 (5 bases). The CDR3 contains 12 residues. With 3 bases removed from V and 5 bases from J, the gap between germline ends came to 11 bases. In germline, CDR1 is DFQATT, CDR2 SNEGSKA (reference sequence). The DNA for the CDR3 is TGCAGTGCTAGCCGGCAGGGCCACGAGCAGTACTTC. Translating it yields CSASRQGHEQYF.

Many counts were recorded for this clonotype. The CDR3 here is CASSAAGNNEQFF. In DNA, the CDR3 is TGTGCCAGCAGCGCCGCGGGGAACAATGAGCAGTTCTTC. The chain has TRBV9 and TRBJ2-1; weak D call: TRBD2 (6 bases). Germline V gene data show CDR1 as SGDLS and CDR2 as YYNGEE. Trimming cost V 3 bases and J 5 bases, with 9 bases left between them. The CDR3 runs 13 residues.

This clonotype was seen ten or more times. The CDR3 DNA is TGCGCCAGCAGCCGCAGGGGGGGAGAACTGTTTTTT. It specifies CASSRRGGELFF. The chain joins TRBV4-1 to TRBJ1-4, with 7 bases matching TRBD1. The CDR3 extends over 12 amino acids. Trimming at V came to 4 bases and at J to 12 bases, leaving 5 bases not matched to a gene. The germline V gene encodes CDR1 MGHRA and CDR2 YSYEKL.

This chain connects TRBV12-3 or TRBV12-4 to TRBJ1-1, with 8 bases matching TRBD1. V lost 6 bases and J lost 3; bases outside the gene matches: 9. This CDR3 is built from 15 residues. The CDR3 region is CASSRQGYGDTEAFF. CDR3 coding DNA: TGTGCCAGCAGCCGACAGGGGTACGGGGACACTGAAGCTTTCTTT.

This clonotype was recorded a few times. The chain is built from TRBV10-3 and TRBJ1-5; possible D gene TRBD1, 5 bases. Germline CDR1 and CDR2: ENHRY and SYGVKD. The CDR3 has 13 residues. The V end lost 10 bases, the J end lost 5 bases, and 15 bases lay between the germline ends. CDR3 coding DNA: TGTGCCACTTCGGGGGAACCTGATCAGCCCCAGCATTTT. This codes for CATSGEPDQPQHF.

The chain's CDR3 is CSVKGGYNEQFF. The CDR3 bases are TGCAGTGTGAAGGGGGGGTACAATGAGCAGTTCTTC. The chain carries TRBV20-1 and TRBJ2-1; tentatively, D is TRBD2 (7 bases). The V gene lost 7 bases and the J gene lost 4 bases, with 11 bases spanning the gap. Germline loops: CDR1 DFQATT, CDR2 SNEGSKA (reference sequence). CDR3 length equals 12 residues.